The 16 T cell receptor beta chains in this list originate from one sample, sequenced in a study of cytomegalovirus exposure and HLA in healthy donors. Primers: 60 Vbeta forward and 13 Jbeta reverse. Method: immunoSEQ multiplex PCR; TCRdb's copy keeps in-frame clones and lacks some. Of roughly 110,000 clones in the sample, 82% are singletons; the top ten hold 1.6%. Source material: PBMCs. The receptors were gathered from a man between 50 and 59 years old in good health and CMV-seronegative.

The rearrangement joins TRBV7-2 to TRBJ1-5, with no clear D. Germline values: CDR1 SGHTA, CDR2 FQGNSA. The length of the CDR3 is 14 residues. V was shortened by 1 base and J by 5 bases, with 9 bases between the two germline ends. Here the CDR3 DNA reads TGTGCCAGCAGCTTAGAAAGCATGGATCAGCCCCAGCATTTT. Translating gives CASSLESMDQPQHF.

The rearrangement uses TRBV5-1 and TRBJ1-2, with TRBD1 as a possible D gene (5 bases). The CDR3 has 15 amino acids. CDR1 is SGHRS, CDR2 YFSETQ, per germline. With 0 bases removed from V and 3 bases from J, the gap between germline ends came to 12 bases. CDR3 DNA: TGCGCCAGCAGCTTGGGGGCAGGAGGGGACTATGGCTACACCTTC. Its protein is CASSLGAGGDYGYTF.

The V and J genes are TRBV6-5 and TRBJ1-1; 9 bases map to TRBD1. The CDR3 is made up of 15 amino acids. J lost 4 bases, V lost 5 bases, and 8 bases had no gene match. Germline CDR1 is MNHEY and CDR2 is SVGAGI. The CDR3 here is CASSLGQGGGTEAFF. The CDR3 nucleotides read TGTGCCAGCAGTCTGGGACAGGGTGGGGGCACTGAAGCTTTCTTT.

The chain is built from TRBV6-5 and TRBJ2-5, with TRBD2 identical over 11 bases. Trimming removed 7 bases from V and 4 bases from J; junction bases left unmatched: 5. This CDR3 comprises 14 residues. Germline V gene lookup returns CDR1 MNHEY and CDR2 SVGAGI. Here the CDR3 DNA reads TGTGCCAGCACTAGCGGGGGGACATTAGAGACCCAGTACTTC. Protein product: CASTSGGTLETQYF.

Concerning this clone itself: The same CDR3 is also encoded by other DNA sequences in this sample. The gene calls are TRBV7-9 and TRBJ2-3; 7 bases agree with TRBD1. Germline CDR1 reads SEHNR; CDR2 reads FQNEAQ (reference sequence). The V gene end was trimmed by 1 base and the J gene end by 1 base; junction bases not matched to a gene: 2. This CDR3 has 15 residues. The CDR3 loop reads CASSLVGGGTDTQYF. The DNA for the CDR3 is TGTGCCAGCAGCTTAGTAGGGGGCGGCACAGATACGCAGTATTTT.

The chain recombines TRBV7-8 with TRBJ1-1; a possible D gene is TRBD1 (5 bases). The germline V gene has CDR1 SGHVS and CDR2 FQNEAQ. The CDR3 covers 15 residues. Trimming left V 0 bases short and J 1 base short, with 9 bases between. The CDR3 here is CASSLAGHRNTEAFF. CDR3 nucleotides: TGTGCCAGCAGCTTAGCAGGACACCGGAACACTGAAGCTTTCTTT. Using reference TRBV7-8 and TRBJ1-1 for the parts outside the CDR3, the full variable domain is GAGVSQSPRYKVAKRGQDVALRCDPISGHVSLFWYQQALGQGPEFLTYFQNEAQLDKSGLPSDRFFAERPEGSVSTLKIQRTQQEDSAVYLCASSLAGHRNTEAFFGQGTRLTVV.

The chain employs TRBV5-6 and TRBJ2-7; 11 bases match TRBD2. There are 15 residues in the CDR3. V was clipped by 2 bases and J by 5 bases; unmatched bases: 6. Germline CDR1 SGHDT, CDR2 YYEEEE. CDR3 sequence reads: CASSFPTSGADEQYF. In DNA form, the CDR3 reads TGTGCCAGCAGCTTCCCGACTAGCGGGGCAGACGAGCAGTACTTC.

This clone was observed a handful of times. The J gene is TRBJ2-3, the V gene TRBV30, with TRBD2 matching 9 bases. This CDR3 is built from 15 residues. The V gene's germline CDR1 is GTSNPN and CDR2 SVGIG (reference sequence). J gave up 1 base and V 4 bases, and 6 bases lay outside the gene matches. The CDR3 coding sequence is TGTGCCTGGACCCTAATAGCGGGGGGCACAGATACGCAGTATTTT. Protein: CAWTLIAGGTDTQYF.

CDR3 DNA sequence: TGTGCCAGCACACTGGGGCAGGGCTCCTACAATGAGCAGTTCTTC. Protein product: CASTLGQGSYNEQFF. V is TRBV2 and J is TRBJ2-1, with a tentative D call TRBD1 (5 bases). The germline V and J ends were trimmed by 7 bases and 0 bases, with 13 bases remaining between them. Germline values: CDR1 SNHLY, CDR2 FYNNEI. CDR3 length: 15 amino acids.

The chain uses TRBV11-2 and TRBJ2-7; D gene uncertain. Germline V gives CDR1 SGHAT, CDR2 FQNNGV. The CDR3 covers 13 residues. The V and J ends lost 3 bases and 4 bases respectively, with 10 bases between them. CDR3 protein: CASSFNRQYEQYV. As DNA, the CDR3 is TGTGCCAGCAGCTTTAACAGACAATACGAGCAGTACGTC.

The chain has TRBV28 and TRBJ1-1; D ambiguous. The CDR3 covers 13 residues. With 3 bases removed from V and 0 bases from J, the gap between germline ends came to 5 bases. Per the germline V gene, CDR1 is MDHEN and CDR2 is SYDVKM. Here the CDR3 DNA reads TGTGCCAGCAGTTTCGGGATGAACACTGAAGCTTTCTTT. This sequence encodes CASSFGMNTEAFF.

This clone was seen more than once but under ten times. This chain uses TRBV7-2 with TRBJ2-2; D is unresolved. V was pared by 3 bases and J by 0 bases, with 14 bases between. The CDR3 is 17 residues long. In germline, CDR1 is SGHTA, CDR2 FQGNSA. The CDR3, as DNA: TGTGCCAGCAGCTTCCCCCTAGGATCATCGAACACCGGGGAGCTGTTTTTT. Its translation: CASSFPLGSSNTGELFF.

The V gene is TRBV6-5, the J gene TRBJ2-1, with D possibly being TRBD2 (6 bases). Trimming took off 4 bases at V and 7 bases at J, with 17 bases between the two ends. This CDR3 contains 15 residues. Germline values: CDR1 MNHEY, CDR2 SVGAGI. In DNA, the CDR3 is TGTGCCAGCAGTTGGAGGACTATCCGGCCTAATGAGCAGTTCTTC. Encoded protein: CASSWRTIRPNEQFF.

This clone turned up a few times. The chain links TRBV19 to TRBJ1-2; no clear D gene. The germline gives CDR1 LNHDA, CDR2 SQIVND (reference sequence). The CDR3 spans 12 residues. The V and J ends lost 9 bases and 8 bases respectively, with 16 bases between them. The CDR3 sequence: CASRDTGQGYTF. In DNA, the CDR3 is TGTGCCAGCCGTGACACTGGGCAGGGCTACACCTTC. Full variable domain (missing parts from reference TRBV19 and TRBJ1-2): DGGITQSPKYLFRKEGQNVTLSCEQNLNHDAMYWYRQDPGQGLRLIYYSQIVNDFQKGDIAEGYSVSREKKESFPLTVTSAQKNPTAFYLCASRDTGQGYTFGSGTRLTVV.

The chain joins TRBV5-4 to TRBJ1-2; D not resolved. This CDR3 comprises 13 residues. From germline, CDR1 is SGHNT and CDR2 YYREEE (reference sequence). Between the trimmed V and J ends, which lost 0 bases and 2 bases, there was a span of 5 bases. The CDR3 region has the DNA TGTGCCAGCAGCTTGGGCGGAAACTATGGCTACACCTTC. It translates to CASSLGGNYGYTF.

The chain is built from TRBV10-3 and TRBJ2-3; 9 positions match TRBD2. The V segment lost 4 bases and the J segment 2 bases; nucleotides outside the gene matches: 4. The CDR3 sequence is 15 residues long. From germline, CDR1 is ENHRY and CDR2 SYGVKD. The CDR3 nucleotides read TGTGCCATCAGTGGCGGGGGGGCCGACACAGATACGCAGTATTTT. It codes for CAISGGGADTDTQYF.